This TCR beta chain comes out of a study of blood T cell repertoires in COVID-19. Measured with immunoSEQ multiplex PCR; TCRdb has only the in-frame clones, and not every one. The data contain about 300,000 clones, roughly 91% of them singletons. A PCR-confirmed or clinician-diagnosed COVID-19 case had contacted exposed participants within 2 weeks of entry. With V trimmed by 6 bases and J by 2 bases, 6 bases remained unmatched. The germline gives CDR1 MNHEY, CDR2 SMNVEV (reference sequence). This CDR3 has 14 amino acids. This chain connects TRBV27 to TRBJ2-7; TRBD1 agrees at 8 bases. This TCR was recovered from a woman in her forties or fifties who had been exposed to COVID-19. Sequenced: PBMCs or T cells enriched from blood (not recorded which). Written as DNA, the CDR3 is TGTGCCAGCAGACCCGGACAGGGTGCCTACGAGCAGTACTTC. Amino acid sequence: CASRPGQGAYEQYF.